These T cell receptor beta chains were read from a single sample in a study of control samples from healthy donors and cancer patients. Measured with immunoSEQ multiplex PCR; TCRdb has only the in-frame clones, and not every one. The sample carries around 110,000 clones, 88% recorded once. The sample comprised blood. The origin of the receptors is a woman in her 70s in good health. CDR3s include the opening cysteine and the closing phenylalanine or tryptophan. The D gene is left open where the match is weak. A clone size is listed for some rows: how often the clone was seen (once, few, many), or a class if it is expanded.

clone_size d_call j_call v_call cdr3_aa cdr3_nt
NA NA TRBJ1-1 TRBV7-3 CASSLGRFGTEAFF TGTGCCAGCAGCTTAGGGCGGTTTGGGACTGAAGCTTTCTTT
NA TRBD2 TRBJ2-1 TRBV7-8 CASSQRGGDYNEQFF TGTGCCAGCAGTCAACGGGGGGGCGACTACAATGAGCAGTTCTTC
few NA TRBJ2-6 TRBV29-1 CSVVGAGANVLTF TGCAGCGTCGTCGGGGCTGGGGCCAACGTCCTGACTTTC
NA NA TRBJ1-6 TRBV18 CASSPPGREDSPLHF TGTGCCAGCTCACCACCCGGAAGGGAGGATTCACCCCTCCACTTT
NA NA TRBJ1-2 TRBV4-2 CASSQDAGDDYGYTF TGTGCCAGCAGCCAAGACGCGGGGGACGACTATGGCTACACCTTC
once TRBD2 TRBJ2-3 TRBV4-1 CASSQEGLAGIMYTQYF TGCGCCAGCAGCCAAGAGGGGTTAGCGGGGATCATGTATACGCAGTATTTT
NA NA TRBJ1-1 TRBV13 CASSLGAGPNTEAFF TGTGCCAGCAGCTTAGGAGCAGGACCGAACACTGAAGCTTTCTTT
NA NA TRBJ1-2 TRBV18 CASSRRETNYGYTF TGTGCCAGCTCACGCCGGGAGACCAACTATGGCTACACCTTC
NA TRBD2 TRBJ2-3 TRBV7-9 CASSVSSGGTDTQYF TGTGCCAGCAGCGTATCTAGCGGGGGAACAGATACGCAGTATTTT
NA NA TRBJ1-1 TRBV10-1 CASSELPGTTEAFF TGCGCCAGCAGTGAGTTGCCCGGGACGACTGAAGCTTTCTTT
NA NA TRBJ1-1 TRBV12-2 CASRRVRGNTEAFF TGTGCAAGTCGCCGGGTCCGGGGCAACACTGAAGCTTTCTTT
NA NA TRBJ2-7 TRBV4-1 CASSARDNSYEQYF TGCGCCAGCAGCGCCCGGGACAACTCCTACGAGCAGTACTTC
NA NA TRBJ1-5 TRBV5-4 CASSLSGSNQPQHF TGTGCCAGCAGCTTGTCGGGAAGCAATCAGCCCCAGCATTTT
NA NA TRBJ1-1 TRBV10-1 CASSGEGNTEAFF TGCGCCAGCAGTGGGGAGGGGAACACTGAAGCTTTCTTT
NA TRBD2 TRBJ2-5 TRBV5-4 CASSLELRGEGEETQYF TGTGCCAGCAGCTTGGAATTGCGGGGGGAGGGGGAAGAGACCCAGTACTTC
NA NA TRBJ1-2 TRBV2 CASSEARRAGYTF TGTGCCAGCAGTGAAGCTCGGAGGGCTGGCTACACCTTC
NA NA TRBJ1-5 TRBV14 CASSQVGVGLHQPQHF TGTGCCAGCAGCCAAGTCGGGGTCGGCCTGCATCAGCCCCAGCATTTT
NA NA TRBJ2-5 TRBV7-3 CASSPSGGAKTQYF TGTGCCAGCAGTCCAAGTGGCGGCGCGAAGACCCAGTACTTC
NA TRBD1 TRBJ2-5 TRBV6-2/TRBV6-3 CASSPGQGRGETQYF TGTGCCAGCAGCCCAGGACAGGGGAGAGGGGAGACCCAGTACTTC
few NA TRBJ1-2 TRBV6-5 CASSYSARLNYGYTF TGTGCCAGCAGTTACTCAGCCAGGTTAAACTATGGCTACACCTTC
NA TRBD1 TRBJ1-1 TRBV27 CASSFSDRDMNTEAFF TGTGCCAGCAGTTTTTCCGACAGGGACATGAACACTGAAGCTTTCTTT
NA NA TRBJ1-2 TRBV18 CASSPLVAGDGYTF TGTGCCAGCTCACCACTGGTGGCAGGGGATGGCTACACCTTC
NA NA TRBJ2-7 TRBV12-3/TRBV12-4 CASSDIYEQYF TGTGCCAGCAGTGATATCTACGAGCAGTACTTC
NA NA TRBJ1-1 TRBV5-4 CASSLPSTGMNTEAFF TGTGCCAGCAGCTTGCCCTCGACAGGCATGAACACTGAAGCTTTCTTT
NA TRBD1 TRBJ1-5 TRBV6-6 CASSPAHRGYGNQPQHF TGTGCCAGCAGTCCAGCTCACAGGGGTTACGGCAATCAGCCCCAGCATTTT
few NA TRBJ1-2 TRBV4-1 CASSQLQGGYGYTF TGCGCCAGCAGCCAACTTCAGGGTGGATATGGCTACACCTTC
NA NA TRBJ2-3 TRBV5-6 CASSLRGRGGDTQYF TGTGCCAGCAGCTTGAGAGGCAGAGGGGGAGATACGCAGTATTTT
NA TRBD2 TRBJ2-2 TRBV5-4 CASSLGGAGGRTGELFF TGTGCCAGCAGCTTAGGAGGCGCGGGGGGGCGTACCGGGGAGCTGTTTTTT
NA NA TRBJ2-7 TRBV6-6 CASRDTGSGYEQYF TGTGCCAGCAGGGACACAGGTTCTGGCTACGAGCAGTACTTC
once NA TRBJ1-6 TRBV29-1 CSVEVGPNSPLHF TGCAGCGTTGAAGTCGGGCCTAATTCACCCCTCCACTTT
once NA TRBJ1-2 TRBV20-1 CSAPRTGGYTF TGCAGTGCTCCTAGGACCGGGGGCTACACCTTC
NA NA TRBJ1-6 TRBV6-2/TRBV6-3 CASSYSTGSNSYNSPLHF TGTGCCAGCAGTTACTCGACGGGCAGTAACTCCTATAATTCACCCCTCCACTTT
NA NA TRBJ2-3 TRBV10-1 CASSEPTSSIPQYF TGCGCCAGCAGTGAGCCTACCAGCAGTATACCCCAGTATTTT
NA NA TRBJ1-4 TRBV9 CASNSGSNEKLFF TGTGCCAGCAACTCCGGGTCTAATGAAAAACTGTTTTTT
NA TRBD1 TRBJ1-1 TRBV7-9 CASSLIAGGNTEAFF TGTGCCAGCAGCTTAATCGCAGGGGGGAACACTGAAGCTTTCTTT
NA NA TRBJ2-3 TRBV24-1 CATRKGQDTDTQYF TGTGCCACAAGGAAGGGGCAGGACACAGATACGCAGTATTTT
NA NA TRBJ1-4 TRBV6-5 CASSRTANEKLFF TGTGCCAGCAGCCGGACAGCTAATGAAAAACTGTTTTTT
NA NA TRBJ1-1 TRBV19 CASSIGTGTEAFF TGTGCCAGTAGTATCGGGACGGGGACTGAAGCTTTCTTT
once NA TRBJ2-7 TRBV20-1 CSANQNYEQYF TGCAGTGCTAACCAGAACTACGAGCAGTACTTC
NA NA TRBJ1-1 TRBV3-1/TRBV3-2 CASSQVSGVEAFF TGTGCCAGCAGCCAAGTTTCGGGGGTTGAAGCTTTCTTT
NA TRBD2 TRBJ2-5 TRBV5-1 CASSPGTSGVPAQYF TGCGCCAGCAGCCCCGGGACTAGCGGCGTCCCGGCCCAGTACTTC
NA TRBD1 TRBJ2-1 TRBV20-1 CSGYRGFEQFF TGCAGTGGGTACAGGGGATTTGAGCAGTTCTTC
NA NA TRBJ1-3 TRBV6-5 CASSFGQPSGNTIYF TGTGCCAGCAGTTTCGGACAGCCCTCTGGAAACACCATATATTTT
NA TRBD2 TRBJ2-3 TRBV9 CASSVGAGAQYF TGTGCCAGCAGCGTAGGTGCGGGGGCGCAGTATTTT
NA NA TRBJ2-7 TRBV30 CAWSGGGHSPYF TGTGCCTGGAGTGGCGGCGGGCACAGTCCGTACTTC
once TRBD1 TRBJ2-4 TRBV3-1/TRBV3-2 CASSRQGRRDIQYF TGTGCCAGCAGTCGACAGGGGAGGAGGGACATTCAGTACTTC
NA NA TRBJ2-2 TRBV20-1 CSASRAGELFF TGCAGTGCTAGTAGGGCCGGGGAGCTGTTTTTT
NA NA TRBJ2-1 TRBV5-6 CASSFRGAGYNEQFF TGTGCCAGCAGCTTCCGGGGAGCGGGCTACAATGAGCAGTTCTTC